This note documents a single TCR beta chain sequence. Germline CDR1 reads KGHSH; CDR2 reads LQKENI. The length of the CDR3 is 14 residues. V was clipped by 6 bases and J by 2 bases, with 14 bases between them. This entry is derived from a study of blood T cell repertoires in COVID-19. Whole-study context: Sources were T cells, B-cell-depleted T cells, or PBMCs; the material itself was cDNA or gDNA.

Only in-frame clones appear in the TCRdb table, and some are missing; sequencing was by immunoSEQ multiplex PCR. The sample has about 190,000 clones; over 75% are singletons. Sequencing was carried out using peripheral blood. The rearrangement links TRBV18 to TRBJ2-7; D is unresolved. This receptor was taken from a woman aged 45-65 years with acute or convalescent COVID-19. This CDR3 reads CASSSAESAYEQYF. The CDR3 DNA sequence: TGTGCCAGCTCTTCGGCGGAGTCAGCCTACGAGCAGTACTTC.